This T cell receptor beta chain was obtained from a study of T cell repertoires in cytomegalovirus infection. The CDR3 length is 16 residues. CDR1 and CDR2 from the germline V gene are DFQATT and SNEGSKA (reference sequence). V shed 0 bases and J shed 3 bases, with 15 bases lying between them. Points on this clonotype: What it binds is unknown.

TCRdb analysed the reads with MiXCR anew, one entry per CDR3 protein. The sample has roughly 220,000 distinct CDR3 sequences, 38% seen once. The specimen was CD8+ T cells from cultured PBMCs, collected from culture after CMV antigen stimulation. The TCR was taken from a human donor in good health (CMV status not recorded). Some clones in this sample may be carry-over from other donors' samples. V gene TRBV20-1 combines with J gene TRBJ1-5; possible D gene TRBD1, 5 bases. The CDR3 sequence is CSARDLKGTDNQPQHF. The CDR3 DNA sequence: TGCAGTGCTAGAGATCTAAAGGGGACCGACAATCAGCCCCAGCATTTT.